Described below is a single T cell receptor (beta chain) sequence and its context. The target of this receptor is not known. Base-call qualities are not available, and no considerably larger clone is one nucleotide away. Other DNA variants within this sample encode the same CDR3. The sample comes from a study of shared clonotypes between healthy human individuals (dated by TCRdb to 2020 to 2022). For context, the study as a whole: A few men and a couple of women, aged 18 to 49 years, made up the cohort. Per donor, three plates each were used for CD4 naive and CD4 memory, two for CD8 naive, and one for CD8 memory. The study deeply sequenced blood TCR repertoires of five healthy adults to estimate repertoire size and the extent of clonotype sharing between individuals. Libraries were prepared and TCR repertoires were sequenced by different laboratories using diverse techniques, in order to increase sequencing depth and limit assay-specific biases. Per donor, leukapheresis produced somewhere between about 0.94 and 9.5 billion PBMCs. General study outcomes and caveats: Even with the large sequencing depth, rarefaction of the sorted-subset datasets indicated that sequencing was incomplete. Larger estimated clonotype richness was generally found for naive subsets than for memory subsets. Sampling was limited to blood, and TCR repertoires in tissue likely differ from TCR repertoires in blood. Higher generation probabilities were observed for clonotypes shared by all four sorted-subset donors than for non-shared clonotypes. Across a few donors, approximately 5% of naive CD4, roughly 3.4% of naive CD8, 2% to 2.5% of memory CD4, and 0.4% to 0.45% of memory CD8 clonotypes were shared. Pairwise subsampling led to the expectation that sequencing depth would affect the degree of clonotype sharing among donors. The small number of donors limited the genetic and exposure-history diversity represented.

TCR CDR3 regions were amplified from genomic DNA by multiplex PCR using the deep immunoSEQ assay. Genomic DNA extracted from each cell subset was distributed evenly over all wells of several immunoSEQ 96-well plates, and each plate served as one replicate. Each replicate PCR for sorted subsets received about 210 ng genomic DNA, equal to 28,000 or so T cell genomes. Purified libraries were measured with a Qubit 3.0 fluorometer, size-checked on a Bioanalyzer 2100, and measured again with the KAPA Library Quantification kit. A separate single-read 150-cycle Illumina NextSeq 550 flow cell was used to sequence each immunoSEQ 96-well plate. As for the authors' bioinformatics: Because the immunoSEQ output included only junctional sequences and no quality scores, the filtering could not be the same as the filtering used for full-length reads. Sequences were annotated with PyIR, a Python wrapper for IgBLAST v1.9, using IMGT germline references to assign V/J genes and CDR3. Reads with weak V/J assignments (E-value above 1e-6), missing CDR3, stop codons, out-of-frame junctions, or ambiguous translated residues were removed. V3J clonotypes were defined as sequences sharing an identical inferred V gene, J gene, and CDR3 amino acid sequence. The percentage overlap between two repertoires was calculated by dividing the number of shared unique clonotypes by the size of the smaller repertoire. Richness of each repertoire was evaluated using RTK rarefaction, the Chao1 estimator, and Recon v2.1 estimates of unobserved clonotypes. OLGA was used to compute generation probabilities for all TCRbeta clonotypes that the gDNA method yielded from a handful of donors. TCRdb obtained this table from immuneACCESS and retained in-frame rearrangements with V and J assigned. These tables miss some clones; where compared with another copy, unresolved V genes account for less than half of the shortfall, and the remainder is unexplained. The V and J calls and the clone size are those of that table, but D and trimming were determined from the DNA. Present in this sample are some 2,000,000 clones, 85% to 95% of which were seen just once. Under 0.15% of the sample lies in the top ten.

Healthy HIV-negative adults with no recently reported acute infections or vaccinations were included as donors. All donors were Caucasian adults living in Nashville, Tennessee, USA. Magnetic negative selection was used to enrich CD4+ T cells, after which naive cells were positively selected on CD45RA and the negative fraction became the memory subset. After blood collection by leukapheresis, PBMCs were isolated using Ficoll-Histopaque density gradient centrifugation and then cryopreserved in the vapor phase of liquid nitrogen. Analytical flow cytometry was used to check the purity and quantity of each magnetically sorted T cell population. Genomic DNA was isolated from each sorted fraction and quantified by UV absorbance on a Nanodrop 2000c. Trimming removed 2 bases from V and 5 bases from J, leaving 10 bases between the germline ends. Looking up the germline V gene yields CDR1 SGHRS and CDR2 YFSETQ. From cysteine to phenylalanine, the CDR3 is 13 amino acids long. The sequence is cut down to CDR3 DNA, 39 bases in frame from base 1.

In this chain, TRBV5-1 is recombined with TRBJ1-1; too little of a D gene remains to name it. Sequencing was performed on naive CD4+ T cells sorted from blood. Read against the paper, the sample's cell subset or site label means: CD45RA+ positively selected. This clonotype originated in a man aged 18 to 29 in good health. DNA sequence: TGCGCCAGCAGCTTAAGGTCGGATACTGAAGCTTTCTTT. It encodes CASSLRSDTEAFF.